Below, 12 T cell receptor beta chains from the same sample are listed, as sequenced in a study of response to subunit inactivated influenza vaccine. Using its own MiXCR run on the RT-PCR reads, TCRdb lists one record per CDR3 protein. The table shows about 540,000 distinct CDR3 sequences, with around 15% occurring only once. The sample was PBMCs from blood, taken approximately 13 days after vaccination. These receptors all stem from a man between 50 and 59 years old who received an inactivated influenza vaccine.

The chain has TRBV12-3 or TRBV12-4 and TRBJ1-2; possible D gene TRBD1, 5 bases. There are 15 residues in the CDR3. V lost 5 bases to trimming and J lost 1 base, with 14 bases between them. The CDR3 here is CASSHRGTINYGYTF. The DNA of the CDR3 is TGTGCCAGCAGTCACCGGGGGACGATTAACTATGGCTACACCTTC.

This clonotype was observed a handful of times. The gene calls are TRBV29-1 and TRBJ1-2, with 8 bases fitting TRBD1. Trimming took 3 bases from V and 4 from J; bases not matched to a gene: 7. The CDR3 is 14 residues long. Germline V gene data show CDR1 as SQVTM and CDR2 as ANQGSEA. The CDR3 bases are TGCAGCGTTGACCAGGGACAGGTCTCCTATGGCTACACCTTC. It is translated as CSVDQGQVSYGYTF.

As DNA, the CDR3 is TGTGCCAGCAGCTTGAACTCCCCGGGGGAGACCCAGTACTTC. Translating gives CASSLNSPGETQYF. The chain is built from TRBV5-5 and TRBJ2-5, with D maybe TRBD2 (5 bases). The germline gives CDR1 SGHKS, CDR2 YYEKEE (reference sequence). This CDR3 comprises 14 residues. V was clipped by 1 base and J by 5 bases, with 12 bases between them.

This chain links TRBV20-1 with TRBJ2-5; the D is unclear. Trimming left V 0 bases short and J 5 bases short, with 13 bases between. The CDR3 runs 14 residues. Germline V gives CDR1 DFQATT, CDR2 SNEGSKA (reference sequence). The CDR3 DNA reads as TGCAGTGCTAGAGAGGGTGGTAGCATGGAGACCCAGTACTTC. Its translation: CSAREGGSMETQYF.

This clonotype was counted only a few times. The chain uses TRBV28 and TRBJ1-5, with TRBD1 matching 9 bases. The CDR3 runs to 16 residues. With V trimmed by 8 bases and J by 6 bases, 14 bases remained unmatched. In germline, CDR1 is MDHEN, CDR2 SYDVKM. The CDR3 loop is CASPPPGDRVSQPQHF. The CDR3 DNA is TGTGCCAGCCCTCCGCCGGGGGACAGGGTTTCTCAGCCCCAGCATTTT. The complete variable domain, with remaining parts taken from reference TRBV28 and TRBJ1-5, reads DVKVTQSSRYLVKRTGEKVFLECVQDMDHENMFWYRQDPGLGLRLIYFSYDVKMKEKGDIPEGYSVSREKKERFSLILESASTNQTSMYLCASPPPGDRVSQPQHFGDGTRLSIL.

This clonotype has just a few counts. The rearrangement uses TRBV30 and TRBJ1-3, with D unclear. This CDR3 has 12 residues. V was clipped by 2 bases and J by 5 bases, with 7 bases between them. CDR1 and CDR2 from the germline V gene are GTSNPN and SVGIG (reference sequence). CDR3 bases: TGTGCCTGGAGTAATAACAGAAACACCATATATTTT. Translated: CAWSNNRNTIYF. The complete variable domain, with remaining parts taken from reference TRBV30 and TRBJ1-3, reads SQTIHQWPATLVQPVGSPLSLECTVEGTSNPNLYWYRQAAGRGLQLLFYSVGIGQISSEVPQNLSASRPQDRQFILSSKKLLLSDSGFYLCAWSNNRNTIYFGEGSWLTVV.

CDR3 residues: CASSLAGGTETQYF. The CDR3 region has the DNA TGTGCCAGCAGCTTAGCGGGGGGAACGGAGACCCAGTACTTC. J is TRBJ2-5 and V is TRBV11-2; 7 nucleotides align to TRBD2. The CDR3 is 14 amino acids. Germline V lookup: CDR1 SGHAT, CDR2 FQNNGV. The J segment lost 5 bases and the V segment lost 1 base, leaving 4 bases of the junction unmatched.

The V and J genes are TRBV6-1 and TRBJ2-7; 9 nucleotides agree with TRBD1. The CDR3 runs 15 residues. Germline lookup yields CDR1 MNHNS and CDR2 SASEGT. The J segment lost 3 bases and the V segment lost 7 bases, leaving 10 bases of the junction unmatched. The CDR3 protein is CASIPGQGLDYEQYF. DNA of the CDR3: TGTGCCAGCATTCCGGGACAGGGATTGGACTACGAGCAGTACTTC.

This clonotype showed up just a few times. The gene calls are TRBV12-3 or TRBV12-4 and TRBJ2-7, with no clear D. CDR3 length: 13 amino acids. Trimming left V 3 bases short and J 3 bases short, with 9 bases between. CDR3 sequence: CASSFEDGYEQYF. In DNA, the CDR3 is TGTGCCAGCAGTTTCGAGGACGGCTACGAGCAGTACTTC.

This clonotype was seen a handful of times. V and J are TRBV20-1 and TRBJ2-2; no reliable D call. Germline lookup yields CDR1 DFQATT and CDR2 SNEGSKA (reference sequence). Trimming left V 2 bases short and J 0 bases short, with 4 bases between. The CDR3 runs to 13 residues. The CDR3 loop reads CSARKANTGELFF. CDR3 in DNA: TGCAGTGCTAGAAAAGCGAACACCGGGGAGCTGTTTTTT.

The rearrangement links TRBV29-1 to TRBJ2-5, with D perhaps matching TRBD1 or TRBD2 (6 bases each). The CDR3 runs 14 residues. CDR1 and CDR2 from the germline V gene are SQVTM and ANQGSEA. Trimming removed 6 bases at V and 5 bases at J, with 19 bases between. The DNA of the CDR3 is TGCAGCGTGAGTCCCGGGGGCATTGTGGAGACCCAGTACTTC. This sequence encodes CSVSPGGIVETQYF.

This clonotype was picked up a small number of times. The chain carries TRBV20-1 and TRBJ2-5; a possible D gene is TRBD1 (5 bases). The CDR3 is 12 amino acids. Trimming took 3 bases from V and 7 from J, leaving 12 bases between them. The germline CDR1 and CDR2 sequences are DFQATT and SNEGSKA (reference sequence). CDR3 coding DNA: TGCAGTGCTAGTAGCAGGGTGGGGACCCAGTACTTC. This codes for CSASSRVGTQYF.